The rows below give T cell receptor beta chains drawn from one sample of a study of cytomegalovirus exposure and HLA in healthy donors. Assay used: immunoSEQ multiplex PCR; TCRdb lists only in-frame clones, some missing. Of approximately 170,000 clones listed, 65% to 85% are singletons. Material for sequencing was PBMCs. The receptor source for this set is a woman aged 45-65 years in good health and CMV-seropositive. The CDR3 runs from the conserved cysteine through the conserved F or W. D genes are given only for firm matches. Where a row states a size, it is once, few, many or the class of an expanded clone; other rows omit it.

abundance	v_gene	j_gene	d_gene	CDR3aa	CDR3nt
-	TRBV25-1	TRBJ1-1	-	CASHFKKRGGTEAFF	TGTGCCAGCCACTTTAAAAAAAGGGGGGGCACTGAAGCTTTCTTT
-	TRBV18	TRBJ2-7	TRBD1	CASSSKATGDDEQYF	TGTGCCAGCTCAAGTAAGGCGACAGGGGACGACGAGCAGTACTTC
few	TRBV5-6	TRBJ1-2	-	CASSLGGNYGYTF	TGTGCCAGCAGCTTGGGCGGGAACTATGGCTACACCTTC
-	TRBV7-2	TRBJ2-7	TRBD2	CASSLRLAGARLSYEQYF	TGTGCCAGCAGCTTAAGACTAGCGGGAGCCCGGCTCTCCTACGAGCAGTACTTC
-	TRBV28	TRBJ2-7	TRBD2	CASPREGHHEQYF	TGTGCCAGCCCTCGGGAGGGACACCACGAGCAGTACTTC
-	TRBV11-3	TRBJ2-1	TRBD2	CASSPPAGEIQQFF	TGTGCCAGCAGTCCACCCGCGGGGGAGATTCAGCAGTTCTTC
-	TRBV6-4	TRBJ2-1	TRBD2	CASSRSGSKPNEQFF	TGTGCCAGCAGTCGTAGCGGGAGCAAGCCAAATGAGCAGTTCTTC
few	TRBV11-2	TRBJ2-1	-	CASSQERSSYNEQFF	TGTGCCAGCAGCCAAGAACGGAGCTCCTACAATGAGCAGTTCTTC
-	TRBV6-1	TRBJ1-2	-	CASSPTRNYGYTF	TGTGCCAGCAGTCCGACACGCAACTATGGCTACACCTTC
-	TRBV2	TRBJ1-5	TRBD1	CASSSGTGHQPQHF	TGTGCCAGCAGTTCCGGGACAGGGCACCAGCCCCAGCATTTT
-	TRBV6-5	TRBJ1-6	TRBD1	CASSYSIGQEGSLHF	TGTGCCAGCAGTTACTCGATAGGACAGGAAGGGTCCCTCCACTTT
-	TRBV18	TRBJ2-3	-	CASSPPVGRDSTDTQYF	TGTGCCAGCTCACCACCGGTCGGGCGGGATAGCACAGATACGCAGTATTTT
-	TRBV16	TRBJ1-5	TRBD1	CASSQSGTGDLSSQPQHF	TGTGCCAGCAGCCAATCCGGGACAGGGGATCTTTCTTCTCAGCCCCAGCATTTT
-	TRBV2	TRBJ1-4	-	CASSGGGGNEKLFF	TGTGCCAGCAGTGGGGGGGGAGGTAATGAAAAACTGTTTTTT
-	TRBV6-6	TRBJ1-4	TRBD1	CASSDLPGQANEKLFF	TGTGCCAGCAGTGACTTGCCGGGACAGGCTAATGAAAAACTGTTTTTT
-	TRBV28	TRBJ2-7	TRBD1	CASRQGAVYEQYF	TGTGCCAGCAGACAGGGGGCCGTCTACGAGCAGTACTTC
-	TRBV6-5	TRBJ1-4	TRBD1	CASSPAYTGGRDLFF	TGTGCCAGCAGCCCCGCCTATACAGGGGGCAGGGATCTGTTTTTT
-	TRBV15	TRBJ2-1	TRBD2	CATKNFGGVYNEQFF	TGTGCCACCAAAAACTTCGGGGGGGTTTACAATGAGCAGTTCTTC
-	TRBV5-1	TRBJ2-3	-	CASSPGLSTDTQYF	TGCGCCAGCAGCCCCGGACTGAGCACAGATACGCAGTATTTT
-	TRBV10-2	TRBJ2-1	-	CASSEFQSTGGNEQFF	TGCGCCAGCAGTGAGTTCCAGTCGACAGGCGGGAATGAGCAGTTCTTC
-	TRBV7-2	TRBJ2-1	-	CASSSAWGGAYNEQFF	TGTGCCAGCAGCTCCGCGTGGGGCGGGGCGTACAATGAGCAGTTCTTC
-	TRBV5-1	TRBJ2-1	TRBD2	CASSPGLAGGGSYNEQFF	TGCGCCAGCAGCCCGGGACTAGCGGGAGGGGGCTCCTACAATGAGCAGTTCTTC
-	TRBV18	TRBJ2-7	TRBD1	CASSPRQGLSSYEQYF	TGTGCCAGCTCACCTAGACAGGGCCTTAGCTCCTACGAGCAGTACTTC
once	TRBV27	TRBJ2-7	-	CASSLAHRGYEQYF	TGTGCCAGCAGTTTGGCGCATCGAGGGTACGAGCAGTACTTC
once	TRBV11-2	TRBJ1-1	-	CASSWLDTEAFF	TGTGCCAGCAGTTGGCTGGACACTGAAGCTTTCTTT
-	TRBV5-4	TRBJ2-3	-	CASSFYLTLDTQYF	TGTGCCAGCAGCTTCTATCTAACTTTGGATACGCAGTATTTT
-	TRBV19	TRBJ2-6	TRBD1	CASSRTGGGSGANVLTF	TGTGCCAGTAGTCGGACAGGGGGGGGCTCTGGGGCCAACGTCCTGACTTTC
-	TRBV4-3	TRBJ2-7	-	CASSQGKSLAPYEQYF	TGCGCCAGCAGCCAAGGAAAGAGTCTAGCCCCCTACGAGCAGTACTTC
-	TRBV9	TRBJ2-1	-	CASSVVDFSYNEQFF	TGTGCCAGCAGCGTAGTTGACTTTTCCTACAATGAGCAGTTCTTC
-	TRBV6-6	TRBJ2-2	-	CASSYPYTGELFF	TGTGCCAGCAGTTACCCCTACACCGGGGAGCTGTTTTTT
-	TRBV5-5	TRBJ2-7	-	CASSLAVTTGQYF	TGTGCCAGCAGCTTGGCCGTGACTACTGGGCAGTACTTC
once	TRBV28	TRBJ1-1	-	CAIESGNTEAFF	TGTGCCATCGAAAGCGGGAACACTGAAGCTTTCTTT
-	TRBV5-5	TRBJ2-6	-	CASSPRGTLSGANVLTF	TGTGCCAGCAGCCCCCGAGGGACTCTCTCTGGGGCCAACGTCCTGACTTTC